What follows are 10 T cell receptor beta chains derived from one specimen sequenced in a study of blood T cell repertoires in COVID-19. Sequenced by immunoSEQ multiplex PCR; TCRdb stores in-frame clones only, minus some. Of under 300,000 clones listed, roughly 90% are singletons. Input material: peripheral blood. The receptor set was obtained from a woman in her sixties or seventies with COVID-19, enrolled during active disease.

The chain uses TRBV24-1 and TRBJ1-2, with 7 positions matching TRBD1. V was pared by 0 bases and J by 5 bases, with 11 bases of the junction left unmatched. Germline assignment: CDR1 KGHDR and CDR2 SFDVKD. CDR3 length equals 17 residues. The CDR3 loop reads CATSDLESVGQHYGYTF. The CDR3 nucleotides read TGTGCCACCAGTGATTTGGAATCGGTGGGACAGCATTATGGCTACACCTTC.

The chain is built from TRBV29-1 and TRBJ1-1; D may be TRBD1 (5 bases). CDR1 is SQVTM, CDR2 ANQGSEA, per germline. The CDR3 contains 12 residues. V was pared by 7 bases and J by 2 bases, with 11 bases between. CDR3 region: CSAPTANTEAFF. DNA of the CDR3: TGCAGCGCACCGACAGCTAACACTGAAGCTTTCTTT.

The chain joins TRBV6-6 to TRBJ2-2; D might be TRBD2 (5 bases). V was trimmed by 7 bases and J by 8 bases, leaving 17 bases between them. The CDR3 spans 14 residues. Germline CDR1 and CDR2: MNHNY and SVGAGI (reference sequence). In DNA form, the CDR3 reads TGTGCCAGCATCACGGGGTCCGGAGCTGGGGAGCTGTTTTTT. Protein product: CASITGSGAGELFF.

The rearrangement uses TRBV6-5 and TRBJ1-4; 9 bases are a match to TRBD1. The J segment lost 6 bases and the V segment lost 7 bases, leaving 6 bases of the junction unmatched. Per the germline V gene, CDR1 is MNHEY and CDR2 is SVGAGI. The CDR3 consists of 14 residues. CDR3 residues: CASKTGGADEKLFF. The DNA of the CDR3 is TGTGCCAGCAAAACAGGGGGCGCGGATGAAAAACTGTTTTTT.

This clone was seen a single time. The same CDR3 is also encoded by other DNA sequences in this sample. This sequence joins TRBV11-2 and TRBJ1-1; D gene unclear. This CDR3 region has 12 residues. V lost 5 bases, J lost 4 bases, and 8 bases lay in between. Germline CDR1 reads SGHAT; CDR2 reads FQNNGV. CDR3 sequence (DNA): TGTGCCAGCAGCCTCGGTCGCACTGAAGCTTTCTTT. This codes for CASSLGRTEAFF. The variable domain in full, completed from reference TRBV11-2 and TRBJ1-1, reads EAGVAQSPRYKIIEKRQSVAFWCNPISGHATLYWYQQILGQGPKLLIQFQNNGVVDDSQLPKDRFSAERLKGVDSTLKIQPAKLEDSAVYLCASSLGRTEAFFGQGTRLTVV.

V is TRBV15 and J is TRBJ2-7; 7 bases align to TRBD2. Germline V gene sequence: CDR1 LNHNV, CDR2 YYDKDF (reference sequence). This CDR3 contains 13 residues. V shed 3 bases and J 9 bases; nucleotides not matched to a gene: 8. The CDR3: CATSSLGGGPQYF. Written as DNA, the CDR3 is TGTGCCACCAGCAGCCTGGGCGGGGGACCGCAGTACTTC.

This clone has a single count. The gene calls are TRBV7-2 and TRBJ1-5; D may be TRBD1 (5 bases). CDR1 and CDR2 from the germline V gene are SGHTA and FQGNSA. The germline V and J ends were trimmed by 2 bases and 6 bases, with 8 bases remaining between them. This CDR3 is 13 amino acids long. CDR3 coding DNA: TGTGCCAGCAGCTTACAGGGAGGTCAGCCCCAGCATTTT. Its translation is CASSLQGGQPQHF.

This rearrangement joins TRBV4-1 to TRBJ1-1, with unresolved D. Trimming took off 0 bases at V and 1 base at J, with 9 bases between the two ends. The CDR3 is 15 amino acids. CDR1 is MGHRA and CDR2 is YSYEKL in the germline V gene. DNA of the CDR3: TGCGCCAGCAGCCAAGATCATGGAGCGAACACTGAAGCTTTCTTT. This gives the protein CASSQDHGANTEAFF.

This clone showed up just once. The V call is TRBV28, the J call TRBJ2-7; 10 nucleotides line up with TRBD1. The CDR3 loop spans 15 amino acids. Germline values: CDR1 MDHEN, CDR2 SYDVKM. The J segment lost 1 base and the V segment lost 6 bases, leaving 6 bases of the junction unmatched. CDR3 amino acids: CASRGGTGASYEQYF. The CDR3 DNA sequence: TGTGCCAGCAGAGGGGGGACAGGGGCGTCCTACGAGCAGTACTTC.

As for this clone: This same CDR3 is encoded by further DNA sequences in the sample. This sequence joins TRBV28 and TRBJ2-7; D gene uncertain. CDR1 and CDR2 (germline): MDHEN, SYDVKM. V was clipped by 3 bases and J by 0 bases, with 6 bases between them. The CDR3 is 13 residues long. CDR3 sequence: CASSLQFSYEQYF. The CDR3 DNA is TGTGCCAGCAGTTTGCAGTTCTCCTACGAGCAGTACTTC.